Listed below are T cell receptor beta chains from one sample, sequenced in a study of CD8+CD57+ T cells in acquired aplastic anemia. MiXCR, applied by TCRdb to the reads, yields one record per CDR3 protein. The repertoire holds some 140,000 distinct CDR3 sequences, with 41% as singletons. Sequencing input: sorted CD4+, CD8+, or CD8+CD57+ T cells (not recorded which) from PBMCs. The receptors derive from a human donor in good health, serving as a control. Both conserved end residues are part of each CDR3. The order of the fields is J gene, D gene, clone size, V gene, CDR3 protein, CDR3 DNA. A D gene is named only where the DNA matches it firmly. Size is stated for part of the rows, as once, few or many counts, or as a class when the clone is expanded.

TRBJ1-2,NA,NA,TRBV29-1,CSVDGRDPGGGYTF,TGCAGCGTTGATGGGAGGGACCCGGGGGGGGGGTACACCTTC
TRBJ2-7,NA,NA,TRBV20-1,CSARSGGAGLYEQYF,TGCAGTGCTCGGTCAGGGGGGGCAGGACTATACGAGCAGTACTTC
TRBJ1-2,NA,NA,TRBV20-1,CSAKGLGNYGYTF,TGCAGTGCTAAGGGTCTGGGTAACTATGGCTACACCTTC
TRBJ2-1,TRBD2,many,TRBV19,CASSSIAGGPSGEQFF,TGTGCCAGTAGTTCGATAGCGGGAGGGCCCTCTGGTGAGCAGTTCTTC
TRBJ1-6,TRBD1,NA,TRBV19,CASRGQGVDSPLHF,TGTGCCAGTAGGGGACAGGGCGTGGATTCACCCCTCCACTTT
TRBJ1-2,NA,NA,TRBV20-1,CSARDPGGNYGYTF,TGCAGTGCTAGAGATCCTGGGGGAAACTATGGCTACACCTTC
TRBJ1-6,NA,many,TRBV6-5,CASSYSPGLPTLHF,TGTGCCAGCAGTTACTCGCCAGGCCTTCCCACCCTCCACTTT
TRBJ2-7,NA,NA,TRBV19,CASSILGGTPIYEQYF,TGTGCCAGTAGTATACTCGGGGGAACGCCGATCTACGAGCAGTACTTC
TRBJ2-3,NA,few,TRBV25-1,CASRATARTDTQYF,TGTGCCAGCAGAGCGACGGCTCGCACAGATACGCAGTATTTT
TRBJ2-6,NA,NA,TRBV2,CASSGRGLLNLTF,TGTGCCAGCAGTGGTCGGGGACTCCTCAACCTGACTTTC
TRBJ1-2,NA,many,TRBV27,CASGSGMPYGYTF,TGTGCCAGCGGGAGCGGGATGCCCTATGGCTACACCTTC
TRBJ2-7,NA,once,TRBV3-1,CASSPGAGAPGEQYF,TGTGCCAGCAGCCCCGGAGCGGGCGCTCCAGGCGAGCAGTACTTC
TRBJ1-1,NA,NA,TRBV7-9,CASKSGTGNTEAFF,TGTGCCAGCAAATCAGGGACGGGGAACACTGAAGCTTTCTTT
TRBJ1-2,NA,many,TRBV20-1,CSAPLGLKGYGYTF,TGCAGTGCCCCCCTGGGGCTGAAGGGGTATGGCTACACCTTC
TRBJ2-7,TRBD2,many,TRBV14,CASSQRGLASGTYEQYF,TGTGCCAGCAGCCAAAGGGGACTAGCGTCCGGAACGTACGAGCAGTACTTC
TRBJ1-1,NA,few,TRBV6-1,CASRARVGNTEAFF,TGTGCCAGCAGGGCCAGGGTCGGGAACACTGAAGCTTTCTTT
TRBJ1-2,NA,many,TRBV20-1,CSARDTGTYGYTF,TGCAGTGCTAGAGATACAGGGACATATGGCTACACCTTC